Listed here are 20 T cell receptor beta chains from one sample, sequenced in a study of response to subunit inactivated influenza vaccine. TCRdb re-derived calls from the RT-PCR reads in MiXCR, one entry per CDR3 protein. This table holds about 650,000 distinct CDR3 sequences, around 14% found once. The material sequenced was PBMCs from blood, taken roughly 12 days after vaccination. The receptors derive from a man aged 50-59 years who received an inactivated influenza vaccine.

This clonotype was found a few times. The chain has TRBV4-3 and TRBJ2-1, with 11 bases fitting TRBD2. CDR3 size: 15 residues. The junction had 5 bases not matched to a gene; V was cut back by 4 bases and J by 6 bases. CDR1 is LGHNA, CDR2 YSLEER, per germline. The CDR3 loop reads CASSRTSGSANEQFF. The CDR3 DNA reads as TGCGCCAGCAGCCGTACTAGCGGGAGTGCCAATGAGCAGTTCTTC.

This clonotype was seen a handful of times. V gene TRBV28 combines with J gene TRBJ1-2, with D uncertain. This CDR3 is 12 amino acids long. Germline V lookup: CDR1 MDHEN, CDR2 SYDVKM. V lost 4 bases to trimming and J lost 13 bases, with 16 bases between them. The CDR3 bases are TGTGCCAGCAGTTACCAGGCCTCCGCTCTCACCTTC. Its protein is CASSYQASALTF.

A few counts support this clonotype. The chain has TRBV27 and TRBJ1-2; 10 nucleotides match TRBD1. V shed 3 bases, J shed 8 bases, and the junction held 9 bases outside the gene matches. CDR1 is MNHEY, CDR2 SMNVEV, per germline (reference sequence). The CDR3 is made up of 15 amino acids. CDR3 amino acids: CASSFAGTGVGGYTF. The CDR3 region has the DNA TGTGCCAGCAGTTTTGCCGGGACAGGGGTTGGCGGCTACACCTTC.

Regarding this clonotype: Compared with germline, one end of the junction differs, possibly owing to a read error. This rearrangement joins TRBV7-8 to TRBJ2-5; 8 bases match TRBD1. Germline V gives CDR1 SGHVS, CDR2 FQNEAQ. The length of the CDR3 is 15 residues. CDR3 amino acids: CASSYLGQGQETKYF. The CDR3 bases are TGTGCCAGCAGCTACCTCGGACAGGGACAAGAGACCAAGTACTTC.

In this sample, this clonotype turned up a few times. The chain carries TRBV15 and TRBJ1-2; D is uncertain. Per the germline V gene, CDR1 is LNHNV and CDR2 is YYDKDF (reference sequence). The V end was cut by 0 bases, the J end by 4 bases, with 6 bases between. There are 13 residues in the CDR3. The CDR3 region has the DNA TGTGCCACCAGCAGAGATGGGGTCTATGGCTACACCTTC. Its translation is CATSRDGVYGYTF.

The rearrangement joins TRBV2 to TRBJ1-1, with 9 bases fitting TRBD1. Per germline, CDR1 SNHLY and CDR2 FYNNEI. The CDR3 has 14 amino acids. The V segment lost 6 bases and the J segment 3 bases; nucleotides outside the gene matches: 5. Here the CDR3 reads CASRRTGEHTEAFF. DNA for the CDR3: TGTGCCAGCAGGCGGACAGGGGAGCACACTGAAGCTTTCTTT.

The chain couples TRBV6-5 to TRBJ1-1; 9 nucleotides match TRBD1. V lost 0 bases to trimming and J lost 5 bases; unmatched junction nucleotides: 4. Germline-derived CDR1 and CDR2 are MNHEY and SVGAGI. The CDR3 totals 15 residues. CDR3 in DNA: TGTGCCAGCAGTTACTCGTCGGGACAGGGTACTGAAGCTTTCTTT. Its translation: CASSYSSGQGTEAFF.

This clonotype was counted between two and nine times. This chain uses TRBV20-1 with TRBJ2-2; a possible D gene is TRBD1 (6 bases). The CDR3 is 13 residues long. In germline, CDR1 is DFQATT, CDR2 SNEGSKA (reference sequence). Trimming took 6 bases from V and 6 from J, leaving 14 bases between them. CDR3 sequence: CSAGTRGAGELFF. In nucleotides, the CDR3 is TGCAGTGCCGGGACAAGAGGGGCCGGGGAGCTGTTTTTT.

This clonotype has ten or more counts. The rearrangement joins TRBV6-5 to TRBJ2-3; D might be TRBD2 (6 bases). The germline V and J ends were trimmed by 1 base and 4 bases, with 9 bases remaining between them. The CDR3 sequence is 14 residues long. The germline CDR1 and CDR2 sequences are MNHEY and SVGAGI. The CDR3 loop reads CASSYYPGADTQYF. CDR3 in DNA: TGTGCCAGCAGTTACTACCCGGGGGCAGATACGCAGTATTTT.

This clonotype came up a few times. The gene calls are TRBV28 and TRBJ2-7, with TRBD1 identical over 10 bases. Germline CDR1 and CDR2: MDHEN and SYDVKM. This CDR3 region has 18 residues. J lost 0 bases, V lost 7 bases, and 15 bases had no gene match. CDR3 coding DNA: TGTGCCAGCACGGTGCCGGGACAGGGGCTCTCCCCCTCCTACGAGCAGTACTTC. This sequence encodes CASTVPGQGLSPSYEQYF.

V gene TRBV7-2 combines with J gene TRBJ2-1; no definite D call. The CDR3 has 16 residues. Trimming stripped 1 base from V and 2 bases from J, with 12 bases between. In germline, CDR1 is SGHTA, CDR2 FQGNSA. The CDR3 loop reads CASSLGAGRTYNEQFF. CDR3 sequence (DNA): TGTGCCAGCAGCTTAGGGGCAGGTAGGACCTACAATGAGCAGTTCTTC.

This clonotype was counted a few times. This chain uses TRBV29-1 with TRBJ1-2; D is unclear. Germline CDR1 reads SQVTM; CDR2 reads ANQGSEA. V shed 4 bases and J shed 1 base, with 10 bases lying between them. The CDR3 is made up of 13 amino acids. The CDR3 bases are TGCAGCGTTGCAGGCGAGCTTAACTATGGCTACACCTTC. It yields the protein CSVAGELNYGYTF.

J is TRBJ2-2 and V is TRBV18, with D hard to call. The ends were cut back, 1 base at V and 4 bases at J, with 13 bases in the middle. CDR3 size: 16 residues. In germline, CDR1 is KGHSH, CDR2 LQKENI. CDR3 residues: CASSPLRQAFTGELFF. Here the CDR3 DNA reads TGTGCCAGCTCACCACTTAGGCAGGCGTTCACCGGGGAGCTGTTTTTT. Supplemented by reference TRBV18 and TRBJ2-2, the full variable domain reads NAGVMQNPRHLVRRRGQEARLRCSPMKGHSHVYWYRQLPEEGLKFMVYLQKENIIDESGMPKERFSAEFPKEGPSILRIQQVVRGDSAAYFCASSPLRQAFTGELFFGEGSRLTVL.

The chain recombines TRBV29-1 with TRBJ2-7, with TRBD1 matching 8 bases. CDR3 length: 12 residues. Germline lookup yields CDR1 SQVTM and CDR2 ANQGSEA. The J segment lost 6 bases and the V segment lost 4 bases, leaving 5 bases of the junction unmatched. CDR3 DNA sequence: TGCAGCGTTGTTGGACAGGGTGGCGAGCAGTACTTC. Translating it yields CSVVGQGGEQYF.

V is TRBV20-1 and J is TRBJ2-2; 9 bases are shared with TRBD2. V lost 6 bases and J lost 5; bases outside the gene matches: 13. Germline lookup yields CDR1 DFQATT and CDR2 SNEGSKA (reference sequence). The CDR3 is 16 residues long. In nucleotides, the CDR3 is TGCAGTGCCCCCAGAGGGCGTCTAGCGGGAACCGGGGAGCTGTTTTTT. This sequence encodes CSAPRGRLAGTGELFF.

This clonotype has more than one count but fewer than ten. The chain combines TRBV20-1 with TRBJ2-7; either TRBD1 or TRBD2 may fit D (6 bases each). The V gene's germline CDR1 is DFQATT and CDR2 SNEGSKA (reference sequence). CDR3 length equals 14 residues. V dropped 3 bases and J dropped 7 bases, with 19 bases sitting between them. CDR3 sequence (DNA): TGCAGTGCTAGTCTCCTATCGGGGGCCGTGGAGCAGTACTTC. This gives the protein CSASLLSGAVEQYF.

V and J are TRBV4-3 and TRBJ2-4, with 16 bases aligning to TRBD2. Per germline, CDR1 LGHNA and CDR2 YSLEER. The V and J ends lost 1 base and 15 bases, in that order; junction bases with no gene match: 6. The CDR3 is made up of 15 amino acids. The CDR3 DNA reads TGCGCCAGCAGCCAAGGTGGGACTAGCGGGAGGGGGTTGTACTTC. The encoded protein is CASSQGGTSGRGLYF.

The chain carries TRBV5-5 and TRBJ1-5; no firm D call. The CDR3 has 16 residues. Trimming left V 0 bases short and J 0 bases short, with 10 bases between. CDR1 is SGHKS, CDR2 YYEKEE, per germline (reference sequence). In DNA form, the CDR3 reads TGTGCCAGCAGCTTGGTCGCAGATCATAGCAATCAGCCCCAGCATTTT. Protein product: CASSLVADHSNQPQHF.

This clonotype turned up a few times. The chain recombines TRBV6-2 or TRBV6-3 with TRBJ2-1; D possibly uses TRBD1 or TRBD2 (6 bases each). Germline V gene lookup returns CDR1 MNHEY and CDR2 SVGEGT. The V and J ends lost 10 bases and 8 bases respectively, with 21 bases between them. This CDR3 is 14 amino acids long. CDR3 sequence reads: CAIKGGRRADEQFF. DNA of the CDR3: TGTGCCATCAAGGGGGGAAGGCGGGCCGATGAGCAGTTCTTC.

This clonotype was picked up a small number of times. This chain uses TRBV24-1 with TRBJ2-5, with 9 bases lining up with TRBD2. The J segment lost 1 base and the V segment lost 9 bases, leaving 2 bases of the junction unmatched. From germline, CDR1 is KGHDR and CDR2 SFDVKD. The CDR3 consists of 13 residues. The CDR3 loop reads CATQGLAQETQYF. CDR3 sequence (DNA): TGTGCCACCCAGGGACTAGCCCAAGAGACCCAGTACTTC.